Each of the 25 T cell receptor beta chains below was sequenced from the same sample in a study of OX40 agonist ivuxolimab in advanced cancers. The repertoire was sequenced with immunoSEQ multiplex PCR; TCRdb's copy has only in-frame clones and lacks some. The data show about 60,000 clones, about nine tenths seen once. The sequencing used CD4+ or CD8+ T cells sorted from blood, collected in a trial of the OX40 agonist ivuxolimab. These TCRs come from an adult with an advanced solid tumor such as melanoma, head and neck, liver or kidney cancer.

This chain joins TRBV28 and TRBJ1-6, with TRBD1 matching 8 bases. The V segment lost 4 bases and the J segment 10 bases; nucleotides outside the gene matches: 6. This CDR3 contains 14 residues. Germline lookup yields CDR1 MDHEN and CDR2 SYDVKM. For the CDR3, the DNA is TGTGCCAGCAGTTCGTGGACAGGGAGGTCACCCCTCCACTTT. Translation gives CASSSWTGRSPLHF.

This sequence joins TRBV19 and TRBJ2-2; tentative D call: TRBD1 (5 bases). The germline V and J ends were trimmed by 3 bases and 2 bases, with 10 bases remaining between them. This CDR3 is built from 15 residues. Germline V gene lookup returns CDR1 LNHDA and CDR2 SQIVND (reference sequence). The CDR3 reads CASSIFQGNTGELFF. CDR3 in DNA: TGTGCCAGTAGTATTTTCCAGGGAAACACCGGGGAGCTGTTTTTT.

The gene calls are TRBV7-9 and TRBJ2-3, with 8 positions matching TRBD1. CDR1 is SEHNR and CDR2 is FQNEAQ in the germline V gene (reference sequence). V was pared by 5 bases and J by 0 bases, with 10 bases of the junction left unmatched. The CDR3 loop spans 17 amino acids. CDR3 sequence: CASSEVPGGLSTDTQYF. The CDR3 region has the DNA TGTGCCAGCAGCGAGGTACCAGGGGGCTTGAGCACAGATACGCAGTATTTT. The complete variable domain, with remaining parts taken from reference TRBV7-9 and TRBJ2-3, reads DTGVSQNPRHKITKRGQNVTFRCDPISEHNRLYWYRQTLGQGPEFLTYFQNEAQLEKSRLLSDRFSAERPKGSFSTLEIQRTEQGDSAMYLCASSEVPGGLSTDTQYFGPGTRLTVL.

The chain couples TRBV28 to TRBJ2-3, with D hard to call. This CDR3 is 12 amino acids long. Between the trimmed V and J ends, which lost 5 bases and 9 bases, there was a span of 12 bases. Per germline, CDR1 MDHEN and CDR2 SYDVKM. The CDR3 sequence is CASSRNPETQYF. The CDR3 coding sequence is TGTGCCAGCAGTAGAAACCCCGAAACGCAGTATTTT.

The CDR3: CASSLATGGTGGRRGEKLFF. CDR3 coding DNA: TGTGCCAGCAGCTTAGCTACGGGCGGGACAGGGGGCCGACGGGGTGAAAAACTGTTTTTT. The chain couples TRBV7-6 to TRBJ1-4; the match to TRBD1 covers 12 bases. Germline CDR1 and CDR2: SGHVS and FNYEAQ. The V segment lost 0 bases and the J segment 7 bases; nucleotides outside the gene matches: 15. The CDR3 consists of 20 residues. The full variable domain, rest sourced from reference TRBV7-6 and TRBJ1-4, is GAGVSQSPRYKVTKRGQDVALRCDPISGHVSLYWYRQALGQGPEFLTYFNYEAQQDKSGLPNDRFSAERPEGSISTLTIQRTEQRDSAMYRCASSLATGGTGGRRGEKLFFGSGTQLSVL.

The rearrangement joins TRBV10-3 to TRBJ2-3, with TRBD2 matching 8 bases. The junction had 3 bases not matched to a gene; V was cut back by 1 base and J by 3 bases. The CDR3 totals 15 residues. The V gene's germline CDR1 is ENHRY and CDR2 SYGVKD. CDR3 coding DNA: TGTGCCATCAGTGAGTTCGGGAGGGGGACAGATACGCAGTATTTT. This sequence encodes CAISEFGRGTDTQYF.

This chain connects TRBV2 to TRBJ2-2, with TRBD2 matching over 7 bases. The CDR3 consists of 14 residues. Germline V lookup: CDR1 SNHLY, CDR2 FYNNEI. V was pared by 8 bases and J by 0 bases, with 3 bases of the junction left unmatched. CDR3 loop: CASGDYPNTGELFF. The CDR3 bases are TGTGCCAGCGGGGACTACCCGAACACCGGGGAGCTGTTTTTT.

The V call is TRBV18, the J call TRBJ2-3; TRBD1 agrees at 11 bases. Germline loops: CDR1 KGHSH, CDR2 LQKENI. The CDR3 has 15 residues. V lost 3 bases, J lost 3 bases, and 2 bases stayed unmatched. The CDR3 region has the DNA TGTGCCAGCTCACCGGACAGGGGGCAAACAGATACGCAGTATTTT. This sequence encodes CASSPDRGQTDTQYF.

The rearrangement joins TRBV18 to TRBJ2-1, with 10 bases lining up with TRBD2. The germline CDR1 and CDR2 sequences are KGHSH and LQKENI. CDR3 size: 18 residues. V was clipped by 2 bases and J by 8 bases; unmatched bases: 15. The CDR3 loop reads CASSPMGGTSVRSDEQFF. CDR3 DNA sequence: TGTGCCAGCTCACCAATGGGGGGGACTAGCGTCCGCTCCGATGAGCAGTTCTTC. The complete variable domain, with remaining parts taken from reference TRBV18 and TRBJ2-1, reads NAGVMQNPRHLVRRRGQEARLRCSPMKGHSHVYWYRQLPEEGLKFMVYLQKENIIDESGMPKERFSAEFPKEGPSILRIQQVVRGDSAAYFCASSPMGGTSVRSDEQFFGPGTRLTVL.

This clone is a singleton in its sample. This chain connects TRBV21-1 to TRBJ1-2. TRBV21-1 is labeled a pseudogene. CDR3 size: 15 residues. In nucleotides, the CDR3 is TGTGCCAGCAGCAATAAGTGTGAGGGGAACTATGGCTACACCTTC. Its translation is CASSNKCEGNYGYTF.

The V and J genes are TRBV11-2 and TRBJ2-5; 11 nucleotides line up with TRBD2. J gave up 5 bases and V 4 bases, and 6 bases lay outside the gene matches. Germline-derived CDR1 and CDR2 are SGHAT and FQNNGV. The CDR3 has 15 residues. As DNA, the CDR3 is TGTGCCAGCAGCTACACTAGCGGGAGTGGGGAGACCCAGTACTTC. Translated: CASSYTSGSGETQYF.

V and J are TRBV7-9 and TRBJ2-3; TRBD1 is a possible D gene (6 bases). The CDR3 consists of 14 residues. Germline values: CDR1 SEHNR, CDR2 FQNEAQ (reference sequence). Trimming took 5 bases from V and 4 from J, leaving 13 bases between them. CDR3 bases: TGTGCCAGCAGCGCACAGGGTTCTGCAGATACGCAGTATTTT. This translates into CASSAQGSADTQYF.

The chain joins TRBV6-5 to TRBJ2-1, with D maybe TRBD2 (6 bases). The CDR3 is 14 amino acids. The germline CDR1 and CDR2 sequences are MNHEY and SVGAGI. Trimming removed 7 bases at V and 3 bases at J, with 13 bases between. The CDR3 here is CASTSGLHYNEQFF. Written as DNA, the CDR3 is TGTGCCAGCACCTCGGGACTCCACTACAATGAGCAGTTCTTC.

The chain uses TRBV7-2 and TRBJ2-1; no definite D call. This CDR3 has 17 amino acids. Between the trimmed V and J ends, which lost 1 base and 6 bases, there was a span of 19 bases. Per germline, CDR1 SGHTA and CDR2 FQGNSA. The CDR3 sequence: CASSLDWVPRGINEQFF. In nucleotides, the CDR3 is TGTGCCAGCAGCTTAGATTGGGTCCCTCGAGGCATCAATGAGCAGTTCTTC.

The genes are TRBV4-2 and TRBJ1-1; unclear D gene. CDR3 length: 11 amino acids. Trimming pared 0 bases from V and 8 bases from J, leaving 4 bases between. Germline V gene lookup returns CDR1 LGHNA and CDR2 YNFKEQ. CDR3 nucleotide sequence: TGTGCCAGCAGCCAAGAAGGCGAAGCTTTCTTT. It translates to CASSQEGEAFF.

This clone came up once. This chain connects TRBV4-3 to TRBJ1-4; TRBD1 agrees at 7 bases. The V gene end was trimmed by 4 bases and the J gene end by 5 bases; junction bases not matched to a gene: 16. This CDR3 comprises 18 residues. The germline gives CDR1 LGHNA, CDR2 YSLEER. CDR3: CASSPEKGASALNEKLFF. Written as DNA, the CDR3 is TGCGCCAGCAGCCCAGAAAAGGGGGCCTCGGCACTAAATGAAAAACTGTTTTTT.

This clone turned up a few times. The CDR3 loop reads CASRDRVVTGELFF. CDR3 DNA sequence: TGTGCCAGCCGGGACAGGGTGGTCACCGGGGAGCTGTTTTTT. The chain carries TRBV6-5 and TRBJ2-2, with TRBD1 matching 9 bases. V gave up 8 bases and J gave up 4 bases; unmatched junction bases: 5. The CDR3 consists of 14 residues. The V gene's germline CDR1 is MNHEY and CDR2 SVGAGI.

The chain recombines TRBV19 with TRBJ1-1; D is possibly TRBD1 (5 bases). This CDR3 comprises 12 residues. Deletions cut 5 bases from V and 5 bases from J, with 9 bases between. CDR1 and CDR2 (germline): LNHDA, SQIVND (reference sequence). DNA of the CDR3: TGTGCCAGTAGTCCGGAGGGGACTGAAGCTTTCTTT. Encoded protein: CASSPEGTEAFF.

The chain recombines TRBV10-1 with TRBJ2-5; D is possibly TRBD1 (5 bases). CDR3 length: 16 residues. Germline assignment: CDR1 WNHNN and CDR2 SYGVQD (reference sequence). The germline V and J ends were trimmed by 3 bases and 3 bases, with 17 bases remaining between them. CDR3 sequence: CASSDLRVSRKETQYF. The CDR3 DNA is TGCGCCAGCAGTGATCTCAGGGTTTCGAGAAAAGAGACCCAGTACTTC.

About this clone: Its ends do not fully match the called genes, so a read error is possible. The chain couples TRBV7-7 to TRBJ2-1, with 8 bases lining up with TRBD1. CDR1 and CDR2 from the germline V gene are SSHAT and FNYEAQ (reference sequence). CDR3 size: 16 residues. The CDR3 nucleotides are TGTGCTAGCAGCCCCCTTGGACAGGGACCATACAATGAGCAGTTCTTC. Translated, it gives CASSPLGQGPYNEQFF.

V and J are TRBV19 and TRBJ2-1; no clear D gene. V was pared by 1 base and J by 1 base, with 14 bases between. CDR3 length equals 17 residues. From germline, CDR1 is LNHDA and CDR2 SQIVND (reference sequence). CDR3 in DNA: TGTGCCAGTAGTATAGGCTTCCCCCACCCTTCCTACAATGAGCAGTTCTTC. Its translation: CASSIGFPHPSYNEQFF.

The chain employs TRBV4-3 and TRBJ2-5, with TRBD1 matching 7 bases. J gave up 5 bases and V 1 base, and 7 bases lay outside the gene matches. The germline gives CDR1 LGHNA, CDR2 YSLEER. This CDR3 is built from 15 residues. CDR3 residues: CASSQVPSQGETQYF. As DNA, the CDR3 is TGCGCCAGCAGCCAAGTCCCATCACAGGGGGAGACCCAGTACTTC.

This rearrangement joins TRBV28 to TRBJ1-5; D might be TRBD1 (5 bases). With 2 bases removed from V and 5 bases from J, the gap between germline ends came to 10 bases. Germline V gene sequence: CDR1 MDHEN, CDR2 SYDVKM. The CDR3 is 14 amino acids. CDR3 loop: CASSLRVGDQPQHF. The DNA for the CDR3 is TGTGCCAGCAGTTTAAGGGTAGGGGATCAGCCCCAGCATTTT.

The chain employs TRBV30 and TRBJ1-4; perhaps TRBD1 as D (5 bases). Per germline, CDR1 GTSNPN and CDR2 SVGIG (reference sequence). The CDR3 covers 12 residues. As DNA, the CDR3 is TGTGCTTCGACGGGGGGACGGGAAAAACTGTTTTTT. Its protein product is CASTGGREKLFF.

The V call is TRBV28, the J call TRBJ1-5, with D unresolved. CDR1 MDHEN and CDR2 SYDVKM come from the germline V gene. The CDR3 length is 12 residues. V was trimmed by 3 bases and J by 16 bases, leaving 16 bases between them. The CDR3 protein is CASSLRLGRSHF. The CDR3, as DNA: TGTGCCAGCAGTTTGAGGCTGGGCAGGTCACATTTT.